This T cell receptor (beta chain) emerged from a study of cytomegalovirus exposure and HLA in healthy donors. Overall study results and limits: A few chains linked to CMV were shown in vitro to be specific for CMV antigens.

In the case of this clone: The antigen is undetermined.

Libraries were prepared by immunoSEQ multiplex PCR; TCRdb keeps only in-frame clonotypes and omits some of them. Counted here are about 100,000 clones, about 95% occurring once; the ten biggest clones make up 0.89%. This CDR3 is 15 amino acids long. V shed 0 bases and J shed 8 bases, with 12 bases lying between them. Germline-derived CDR1 and CDR2 are SGHNT and YYREEE (reference sequence). This TCR came from a woman younger than 35 in good health and CMV-seronegative. The chain employs TRBV5-4 and TRBJ1-6, with D maybe TRBD1 (5 bases). The sample taken for sequencing was PBMCs. The CDR3 loop is CASSLAGVGYSPLHF. In nucleotides, the CDR3 is TGTGCCAGCAGCTTGGCGGGGGTGGGTTATTCACCCCTCCACTTT.